This T cell receptor (beta chain) was captured in a study of shared clonotypes between healthy human individuals (dated by TCRdb to 2018 to 2021). Notes on the research overall: A couple of women and a few men aged 18 to 49 years were included in the cohort. Per donor, three plates each were used for CD4 naive and CD4 memory, two for CD8 naive, and one for CD8 memory. To estimate repertoire size and how much clonotypes are shared between individuals, the study performed deep sequencing of blood TCR repertoires from about 5 healthy adults. To increase sequencing depth and limit assay-specific biases, TCR repertoire library preparation and sequencing were carried out by different laboratories using diverse techniques. Leukapheresis yielded between about 0.85 and 9 billion PBMCs per donor. Results the study describes overall, beyond this receptor: Across four donors, around 5% of naive CD4, roughly 3.5% of naive CD8, under 2.5% of memory CD4, and approximately 0.4% of memory CD8 clonotypes were shared. Because the study included only a small number of donors, the genetic and exposure-history diversity represented was limited. Naive subsets generally had larger estimated clonotype richness than memory subsets. Based on pairwise subsampling, the degree of clonotype sharing among donors was expected to be affected by sequencing depth. Sampling was restricted to blood, and TCR repertoires in tissue are likely to differ from TCR repertoires in blood. Rarefaction of sorted-subset datasets indicated incomplete sequencing despite the large sequencing depth. Higher generation probabilities were observed for clonotypes shared by all four sorted-subset donors than for non-shared clonotypes.

Using the deep immunoSEQ assay, multiplex PCR amplified TCR CDR3 regions from genomic DNA. Extracted genomic DNA from each cell subset was spread evenly across all wells of several immunoSEQ 96-well plates, with each plate serving as a replicate. For sorted subsets, roughly 0.2 ug genomic DNA, equal to tens of thousands of T cell genomes, was loaded into each replicate PCR. The purified libraries were quantified using a Qubit 3.0 fluorometer, sized with a Bioanalyzer 2100, and then quantified again using the KAPA Library Quantification kit. A separate single-read 150-cycle Illumina NextSeq 550 flow cell was used to sequence each immunoSEQ 96-well plate. The authors processed their data as follows. Because the immunoSEQ output held only junctional sequences and lacked quality scores, the filtering could not match the filtering applied to full-length reads. Sequences were annotated with PyIR, a Python wrapper for IgBLAST v1.9, and V/J genes and CDR3 were assigned using IMGT germline references. Reads were filtered out if the reads had weak V/J assignments (E-value above 1e-6), no CDR3, stop codons, out-of-frame junctions, or ambiguous translated residues. V3J clonotypes were defined as sequences sharing an identical inferred V gene, J gene, and CDR3 amino acid sequence. The percentage overlap between two repertoires was calculated by dividing the number of shared unique clonotypes by the size of the smaller repertoire. RTK rarefaction, the Chao1 estimator, and Recon v2.1 estimates of unobserved clonotypes were used to assess repertoire richness. For all TCRbeta clonotypes obtained by the gDNA method from a few donors, generation probabilities were computed with OLGA. TCRdb limited this immuneACCESS table to in-frame rearrangements with V and J called. A share of clones is missing; checked studies link under half to unresolved V genes, and the rest is unexplained. Clone size and V and J calls were adopted from that table, with D and trimming inferred from the DNA. Recorded for this sample are over 300,000 clones; roughly 84% of them occurred a single time. Jointly, the top ten make up about a sixth of the sample.

Healthy HIV-negative adults with no recently reported acute infections or vaccinations were included as donors. Every donor was a Caucasian adult residing in Nashville, Tennessee, USA. The CD8 memory samples were a combination of magnetically selected CD45RO+ cells and CCR7-negative CD45RA+ effector memory (TemRA) cells. Blood was obtained by leukapheresis, after which PBMCs were separated by Ficoll-Histopaque density gradient centrifugation and cryopreserved in liquid nitrogen vapor phase. Purity and quantity of every magnetically sorted T cell population were checked by analytical flow cytometry. Genomic DNA was isolated from every sorted fraction and measured by UV absorbance on a Nanodrop 2000c. The CDR3 spans 14 residues, from the cysteine through the phenylalanine. Only CDR3 DNA is held: 42 bases, read in frame from base 1. The germline ends are 11 bases apart after V is trimmed by 0 bases and J by 6 bases. CDR1 is given as LNHNV and CDR2 as YYDKDF, both from the germline V gene (reference sequence).

In regard to this clone: It lacks a known antigen. Base quality data are lacking; no much larger clone is found one base away.

The V gene is TRBV15 and the J gene is TRBJ1-2; matching of 6 bases hints at TRBD1 as the D gene. Input material: memory CD8+ T cells sorted from blood. This specimen's cell subset or site label, per the study, means: CD45RO+ cells pooled with CCR7-negative TemRA cells. This receptor was identified in a young man in good health. The CDR3 protein sequence reads: CATSRDQGPDGYTF. DNA sequence: TGTGCCACCAGCAGAGACCAGGGGCCGGATGGCTACACCTTC.